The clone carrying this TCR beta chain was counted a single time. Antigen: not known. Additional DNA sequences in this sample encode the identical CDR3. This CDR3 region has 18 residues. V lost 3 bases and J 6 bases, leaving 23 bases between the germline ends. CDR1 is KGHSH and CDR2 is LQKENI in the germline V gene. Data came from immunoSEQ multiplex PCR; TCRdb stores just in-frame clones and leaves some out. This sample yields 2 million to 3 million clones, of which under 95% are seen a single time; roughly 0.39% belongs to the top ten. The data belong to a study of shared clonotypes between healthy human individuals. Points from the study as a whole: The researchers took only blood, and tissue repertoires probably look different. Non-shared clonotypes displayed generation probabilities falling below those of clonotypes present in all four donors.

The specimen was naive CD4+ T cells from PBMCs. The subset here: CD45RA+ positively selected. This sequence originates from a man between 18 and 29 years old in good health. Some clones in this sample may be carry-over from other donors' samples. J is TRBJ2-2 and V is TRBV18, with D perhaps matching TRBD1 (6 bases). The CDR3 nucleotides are TGTGCCAGCTCACCCGTCCAGGGGCTAGCAGGAGACCCCGGGGAGCTGTTTTTT. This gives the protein CASSPVQGLAGDPGELFF.